The T cell receptor beta chain described here comes from a study of blood T cell repertoires in COVID-19. About the research overall: Spain, Italy and the United States supplied samples that represented acute and convalescent COVID-19. Nucleic acid was either cDNA or gDNA, and it came from T cells, B-cell-depleted T cells, or PBMCs.

Enrollment of patients from Seattle took place during active infection, with longitudinal follow-up. Methods used by the authors: Reference gene primers were amplified, and this amplification served to estimate nucleated cell counts. TCRdb's copy holds only in-frame clones and misses some; the assay was immunoSEQ multiplex PCR. That table gives V, J and clone size, and the DNA gave D and trimming. The sample gives around 60,000 clones, around 83% of which show up once; 10% is in the top ten. The CDR3 is 17 amino acids. The source is a man aged 50 or older with COVID-19, enrolled during active disease. The sequenced material came from peripheral blood. The rearrangement joins TRBV21-1 to TRBJ2-3; TRBD2, as called in the table, went unchecked against the DNA. TRBV21-1 is recorded as a pseudogene. The CDR3 DNA sequence: TGTGCCAGCAGTCCAAGACTTCATGTGGGTAGCACAGATACGCAGTATTTT. Amino acid sequence: CASSPRLHVGSTDTQYF.